This T cell receptor (beta chain) derives from a study of technical replicates of blood from a few donors. This CDR3 region has 15 residues. Trimming cost V 3 bases and J 4 bases; bases outside gene matches: 3. Germline V gene sequence: CDR1 SGHRS, CDR2 YFSETQ. TCRdb's copy holds only in-frame clones and misses some; the assay was immunoSEQ multiplex PCR. The data contain tens of thousands of clones, over 95% of them seen just once; the ten biggest clones take up approximately 0.21%. The source is a human donor in good health. The specimen sequenced was T cells isolated from PBMCs. The V call is TRBV5-1, the J call TRBJ2-2, with 10 bases that match TRBD1. CDR3 residues: CASSWRQGATGELFF. DNA of the CDR3: TGCGCCAGCAGCTGGAGACAGGGGGCCACCGGGGAGCTGTTTTTT.